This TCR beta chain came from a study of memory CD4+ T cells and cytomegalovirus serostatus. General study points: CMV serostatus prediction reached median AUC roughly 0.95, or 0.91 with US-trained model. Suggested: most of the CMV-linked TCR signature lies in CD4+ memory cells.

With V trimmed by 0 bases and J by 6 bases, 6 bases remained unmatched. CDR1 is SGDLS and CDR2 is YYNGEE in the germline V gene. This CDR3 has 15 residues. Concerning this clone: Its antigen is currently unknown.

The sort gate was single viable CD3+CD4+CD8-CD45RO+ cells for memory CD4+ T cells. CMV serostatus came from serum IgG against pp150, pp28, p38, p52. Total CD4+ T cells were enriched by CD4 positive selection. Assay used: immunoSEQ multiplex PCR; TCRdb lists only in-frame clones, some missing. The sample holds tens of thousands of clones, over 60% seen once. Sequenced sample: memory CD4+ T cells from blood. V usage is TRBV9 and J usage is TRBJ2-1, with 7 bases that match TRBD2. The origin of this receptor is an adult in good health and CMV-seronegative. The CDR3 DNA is TGTGCCAGCAGCGTAGGTCACTTAGCGGGCAATGAGCAGTTCTTC. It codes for CASSVGHLAGNEQFF.